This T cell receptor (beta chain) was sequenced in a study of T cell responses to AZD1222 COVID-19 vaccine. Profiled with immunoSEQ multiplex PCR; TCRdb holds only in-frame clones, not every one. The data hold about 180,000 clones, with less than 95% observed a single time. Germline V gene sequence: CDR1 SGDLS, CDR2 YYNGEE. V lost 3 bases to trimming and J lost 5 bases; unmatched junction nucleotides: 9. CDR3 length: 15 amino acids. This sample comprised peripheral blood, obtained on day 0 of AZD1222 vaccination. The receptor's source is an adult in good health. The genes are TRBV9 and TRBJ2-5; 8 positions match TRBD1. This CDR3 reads CASSEGQAIWETQYF. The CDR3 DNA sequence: TGTGCCAGCAGCGAGGGACAGGCGATCTGGGAGACCCAGTACTTC.